This T cell receptor beta chain is from a study of cytotoxic CD8 clonotypes in ibrutinib-treated CLL. Study overall: The taking of response samples occurred after a median about 12 months of treatment, with a range of 6 to 36.

Method: immunoSEQ multiplex PCR; TCRdb's copy keeps in-frame clones and lacks some. The table records some 26,000 clones, approximately 85% of them present only once. Regarding this clone: Its antigen is currently unknown.

The CDR3 consists of 17 residues. Germline V gene lookup returns CDR1 SGHTA and CDR2 FQGTGA. V trimming: 5 bases; J trimming: 1 base; junction bases outside the gene matches: 9. Overall study findings and caveats: Pretreatment clonality was elevated relative to age-matched healthy donors and paralleled circulating CD8+ T-cell counts. Whereas clonality rose at ibrutinib response, it declined toward baseline at progression. Under treatment, the uncommon public clonotypes either contracted or remained stable.

The material was PBMCs, obtained after 24 months of ibrutinib treatment. The V and J genes are TRBV7-3 and TRBJ2-3; 10 bases are a match to TRBD2. The sequence derives from a human donor with chronic lymphocytic leukemia. The CDR3 spells CASSQRLAGVRTDTQYF. The CDR3 nucleotides are TGTGCCAGCAGCCAACGTCTAGCGGGGGTTCGCACAGATACGCAGTATTTT.